Listed here are 31 T cell receptor beta chains from one sample, sequenced in a study of blood T cell repertoires in COVID-19. The repertoire was sequenced with immunoSEQ multiplex PCR; TCRdb's copy has only in-frame clones and lacks some. The sample shows 100,000 to 150,000 clones, approximately 74% of them seen only once. Sequenced material: peripheral blood. The receptors come from a woman aged 70-85 years with acute or convalescent COVID-19.

The rearrangement links TRBV25-1 to TRBJ2-7; D might be TRBD1 (6 bases). Trimming took 4 bases from V and 4 from J, leaving 26 bases between them. Germline lookup yields CDR1 MGHDK and CDR2 SYGVNS. The CDR3 is made up of 18 amino acids. The CDR3 spells CASSVRNEGVGPPYEQYF. The DNA for the CDR3 is TGTGCCAGCAGTGTTCGAAATGAGGGGGTCGGGCCCCCTTACGAGCAGTACTTC.

This clone was seen a handful of times. The chain recombines TRBV4-1 with TRBJ2-7, with D maybe TRBD2 (6 bases). The CDR3 has 14 residues. The germline V gene has CDR1 MGHRA and CDR2 YSYEKL. Trimming pared 3 bases from V and 2 bases from J, leaving 11 bases between. The chain's CDR3 is CASSHSGEAYEQYF. The CDR3 DNA is TGCGCCAGCAGCCATAGTGGGGAGGCCTACGAGCAGTACTTC.

This chain links TRBV29-1 with TRBJ2-7; 7 nucleotides match TRBD1. With V trimmed by 5 bases and J by 2 bases, 3 bases remained unmatched. Per germline, CDR1 SQVTM and CDR2 ANQGSEA. The CDR3 is made up of 12 amino acids. The CDR3 DNA follows: TGCAGCGTTATACAGGGGACCTACGAGCAGTACTTC. This codes for CSVIQGTYEQYF.

This chain joins TRBV28 and TRBJ2-1, with TRBD2 matching over 7 bases. The CDR3 is 14 residues long. Germline CDR1 and CDR2: MDHEN and SYDVKM. Losses at the gene ends were 7 bases for V and 3 bases for J; bases not matched to a gene: 6. CDR3 loop: CASKASGVYNEQFF. CDR3 in DNA: TGTGCCAGCAAGGCTAGCGGAGTCTACAATGAGCAGTTCTTC.

The chain joins TRBV27 to TRBJ2-5, with D possibly being TRBD1 (7 bases). Germline assignment: CDR1 MNHEY and CDR2 SMNVEV (reference sequence). This CDR3 is 14 amino acids long. V dropped 3 bases and J dropped 5 bases, with 13 bases sitting between them. DNA for the CDR3: TGTGCCAGCAGTTTGGGCAGGGGGAGGGAGACCCAGTACTTC. Its protein is CASSLGRGRETQYF.

The chain couples TRBV6-2 or TRBV6-3 to TRBJ2-4; 9 nucleotides match TRBD2. The V gene's germline CDR1 is MNHEY and CDR2 SVGEGT. The ends lost 5 bases at V and 3 bases at J; junction bases unmatched: 11. The CDR3 has 17 amino acids. The CDR3: CASSQLAGGFGKNIQYF. The CDR3, as DNA: TGTGCCAGCAGTCAACTTGCGGGAGGGTTTGGCAAAAACATTCAGTACTTC.

This CDR3 reads CASSPGDVFNQPQHF. CDR3 in DNA: TGTGCCAGCAGCCCAGGGGACGTCTTCAATCAGCCCCAGCATTTT. V gene TRBV2 combines with J gene TRBJ1-5, with a weak D call TRBD1 (6 bases). This CDR3 spans 15 amino acids. In germline, CDR1 is SNHLY, CDR2 FYNNEI. Trimming removed 6 bases from V and 3 bases from J, with 15 bases in between. Full variable domain (missing parts from reference TRBV2 and TRBJ1-5): EPEVTQTPSHQVTQMGQEVILRCVPISNHLYFYWYRQILGQKVEFLVSFYNNEISEKSEIFDDQFSVERPDGSNFTLKIRSTKLEDSAMYFCASSPGDVFNQPQHFGDGTRLSIL.

This clone was observed a single time. This chain connects TRBV4-2 to TRBJ2-7; D not resolved. The CDR3 spans 14 residues. Germline V gene data show CDR1 as LGHNA and CDR2 as YNFKEQ. The V end lost 1 base, the J end lost 0 bases, and 7 bases lay between the germline ends. CDR3 in DNA: TGTGCCAGCAGCCAAGTGGGCCTCTCCTACGAGCAGTACTTC. Translating it yields CASSQVGLSYEQYF.

The chain links TRBV3-1 (or the pseudogene TRBV3-2) to TRBJ1-4; possible D gene TRBD1, 5 bases. The CDR3 covers 15 residues. The ends were cut back, 2 bases at V and 4 bases at J, with 11 bases in the middle. Germline V gene lookup returns CDR1 LGHDT and CDR2 YNNKEL (reference sequence). The CDR3 is CASSQYRPLNEKLFF. The CDR3 nucleotides read TGTGCCAGCAGCCAATACAGGCCCCTTAATGAAAAACTGTTTTTT.

The chain employs TRBV9 and TRBJ2-1; 11 bases fit TRBD2. CDR1 is SGDLS and CDR2 is YYNGEE in the germline V gene. This CDR3 spans 18 amino acids. The J segment lost 5 bases and the V segment lost 0 bases, leaving 10 bases of the junction unmatched. The CDR3 protein is CASSVGPQLAGVHNEQFF. The CDR3 nucleotides are TGTGCCAGCAGCGTAGGGCCTCAACTAGCGGGGGTCCACAATGAGCAGTTCTTC.

The chain combines TRBV7-9 with TRBJ2-2; TRBD2 matches 10 bases. With V trimmed by 5 bases and J by 1 base, 7 bases remained unmatched. Germline CDR1 and CDR2: SEHNR and FQNEAQ (reference sequence). The CDR3 loop spans 17 amino acids. This CDR3 reads CASSLSGRAENTGELFF. For the CDR3, the DNA is TGTGCCAGCAGCCTGAGCGGGAGGGCCGAGAACACCGGGGAGCTGTTTTTT.

This rearrangement joins TRBV3-1 (or the pseudogene TRBV3-2) to TRBJ2-3; D is perhaps TRBD2 (6 bases). CDR3 length equals 14 residues. V gave up 1 base and J gave up 8 bases, with 13 bases separating them. In germline, CDR1 is LGHDT, CDR2 YNNKEL (reference sequence). CDR3 sequence (DNA): TGTGCCAGCAGCCAAGCGGGAGAGGCAGGTACGCAGTATTTT. Amino acid sequence: CASSQAGEAGTQYF.

The V and J genes are TRBV27 and TRBJ1-2; TRBD1 matches at 7 bases. The CDR3 runs 15 residues. With 2 bases clipped from V and 4 bases from J, the junction kept 7 bases outside the gene matches. Germline lookup yields CDR1 MNHEY and CDR2 SMNVEV (reference sequence). The DNA for the CDR3 is TGTGCCAGCAGTTTAAGGGGGCGCCCTGGCTATGGCTACACCTTC. This codes for CASSLRGRPGYGYTF.

The DNA of the CDR3 is TGTGCCAGCAGGAGCGGGACACAGCGCAATGAGCAGTTCTTC. Protein sequence: CASRSGTQRNEQFF. The gene calls are TRBV6-5 and TRBJ2-1; tentatively, D is TRBD2 (7 bases). Between the trimmed V and J ends, which lost 6 bases and 6 bases, there was a span of 15 bases. CDR3 size: 14 residues. Germline V gives CDR1 MNHEY, CDR2 SVGAGI.

The chain combines TRBV6-2 or TRBV6-3 with TRBJ1-1, with D possibly matching TRBD1 (6 bases). CDR3 size: 12 residues. Germline V lookup: CDR1 MNHEY, CDR2 SVGEGT. V dropped 5 bases and J dropped 11 bases, with 15 bases sitting between them. The CDR3 DNA sequence: TGTGCCAGCAGTCTACAGGGTAGTCGGGCTTTCTTT. Translation: CASSLQGSRAFF.

This clone came up a few times. The chain recombines TRBV5-1 with TRBJ2-2; TRBD2 matches at 7 bases. Trimming at V came to 0 bases and at J to 0 bases, leaving 2 bases not matched to a gene. From germline, CDR1 is SGHRS and CDR2 YFSETQ. This CDR3 has 16 residues. CDR3 nucleotides: TGCGCCAGCAGCTTGGTTGCGGGGGCGAACACCGGGGAGCTGTTTTTT. This translates into CASSLVAGANTGELFF. Full variable domain (remainder filled in from reference TRBV5-1 and TRBJ2-2): KAGVTQTPRYLIKTRGQQVTLSCSPISGHRSVSWYQQTPGQGLQFLFEYFSETQRNKGNFPGRFSGRQFSNSRSEMNVSTLELGDSALYLCASSLVAGANTGELFFGEGSRLTVL.

The chain is built from TRBV2 and TRBJ2-1; 9 bases align to TRBD1. Germline V gene lookup returns CDR1 SNHLY and CDR2 FYNNEI. Trimming took 3 bases from V and 4 from J; bases not matched to a gene: 10. The CDR3 length is 17 residues. The chain's CDR3 is CASSDPRTGGLYNEQFF. The CDR3 DNA sequence: TGTGCCAGCAGTGATCCCCGAACAGGGGGCTTATACAATGAGCAGTTCTTC. Combining the CDR3 with reference TRBV2 and TRBJ2-1 gives the whole variable domain EPEVTQTPSHQVTQMGQEVILRCVPISNHLYFYWYRQILGQKVEFLVSFYNNEISEKSEIFDDQFSVERPDGSNFTLKIRSTKLEDSAMYFCASSDPRTGGLYNEQFFGPGTRLTVL.

CDR3 sequence (DNA): TGTGCCAGCAGGGACAGGGTCGAGCAGTACTTC. It yields the protein CASRDRVEQYF. The chain couples TRBV6-5 to TRBJ2-7, with 8 nucleotides matching TRBD1. This CDR3 region has 11 residues. The trim removed 6 bases at V and 6 bases at J, leaving 1 base unmatched. Germline CDR1 and CDR2: MNHEY and SVGAGI.

The V and J genes are TRBV5-5 and TRBJ2-7; D is unclear. The CDR3 contains 15 residues. The V end was cut by 4 bases, the J end by 5 bases, with 19 bases between. The V gene's germline CDR1 is SGHKS and CDR2 YYEKEE (reference sequence). In DNA, the CDR3 is TGTGCCAGCAGCCGCACCCCCCTTCTAAACCACGAGCAGTACTTC. Protein: CASSRTPLLNHEQYF.

The chain's CDR3 is CASSLRLAGFSSYNEQFF. CDR3 coding DNA: TGTGCCAGCAGCTTACGACTAGCGGGGTTTAGCTCCTACAATGAGCAGTTCTTC. The chain links TRBV7-2 to TRBJ2-1, with 11 positions matching TRBD2. CDR1 is SGHTA and CDR2 is FQGNSA in the germline V gene. V was pared by 2 bases and J by 0 bases, with 6 bases of the junction left unmatched. CDR3 size: 18 residues.

The chain links TRBV5-1 to TRBJ2-2; TRBD1 aligns across 9 bases. The CDR3 extends over 16 amino acids. The V gene end was trimmed by 5 bases and the J gene end by 1 base; junction bases not matched to a gene: 6. CDR1 is SGHRS, CDR2 YFSETQ, per germline. The DNA for the CDR3 is TGCGCCAGCAGAGACCCGGGACAGGGGAACACCGGGGAGCTGTTTTTT. Its protein is CASRDPGQGNTGELFF.

This chain joins TRBV16 and TRBJ1-5; D unresolved. The V and J ends lost 0 bases and 0 bases respectively, with 3 bases between them. Germline CDR1 is KGHSY and CDR2 is FQNENV. The CDR3 runs to 14 residues. The CDR3 spells CASSQSHSNQPQHF. The CDR3 coding sequence is TGTGCCAGCAGCCAATCCCATAGCAATCAGCCCCAGCATTTT.

The chain couples TRBV9 to TRBJ2-2; unclear D gene. The germline gives CDR1 SGDLS, CDR2 YYNGEE. The CDR3 is 15 residues long. V gave up 4 bases and J gave up 3 bases, with 13 bases separating them. DNA for the CDR3: TGTGCCAGCAGCCCCCAAGTGGCGGACACCGGGGAGCTGTTTTTT. It codes for CASSPQVADTGELFF.

The chain is built from TRBV5-1 and TRBJ1-1; maybe TRBD1 (5 bases). Trimming took 1 base from V and 1 from J, leaving 8 bases between them. The CDR3 is 14 amino acids. Germline V gene sequence: CDR1 SGHRS, CDR2 YFSETQ. CDR3 in amino acids: CASSLQGWNTEAFF. CDR3 nucleotide sequence: TGCGCCAGCAGCTTGCAGGGATGGAACACTGAAGCTTTCTTT.

The rearrangement uses TRBV5-1 and TRBJ1-1; 9 nucleotides align to TRBD1. Germline trimming cut 2 bases from V and 2 bases from J; bases unmatched to any gene: 7. CDR3 length: 16 residues. Per the germline V gene, CDR1 is SGHRS and CDR2 is YFSETQ. The CDR3 reads CASSFGQGLLNTEAFF. DNA of the CDR3: TGCGCCAGCAGCTTCGGACAGGGGTTATTAAACACTGAAGCTTTCTTT.

The rearrangement links TRBV27 to TRBJ2-7, with 7 positions matching TRBD2. The V segment lost 6 bases and the J segment 2 bases; nucleotides outside the gene matches: 7. The CDR3 runs to 14 residues. Germline V CDR1 and CDR2: MNHEY, SMNVEV (reference sequence). The chain's CDR3 is CASSLGGGAYEQYF. The DNA for the CDR3 is TGTGCCAGCAGCTTGGGCGGGGGAGCCTACGAGCAGTACTTC.

The chain uses TRBV7-2 and TRBJ2-5; 8 bases agree with TRBD1. CDR3 length: 15 residues. V gave up 5 bases and J gave up 4 bases; unmatched junction bases: 9. Per germline, CDR1 SGHTA and CDR2 FQGNSA. In nucleotides, the CDR3 is TGTGCCAGCAGCGCAGACAGGGGTTGGGGAGAGACCCAGTACTTC. Its translation: CASSADRGWGETQYF.

The rearrangement links TRBV5-1 to TRBJ1-2, with TRBD1 matching over 7 bases. V lost 4 bases and J lost 5; bases outside the gene matches: 2. This CDR3 has 12 amino acids. Germline CDR1 is SGHRS and CDR2 is YFSETQ. The DNA of the CDR3 is TGCGCCAGCAGCCCAGGGGGTTATGGCTACACCTTC. Protein product: CASSPGGYGYTF. Using reference TRBV5-1 and TRBJ1-2 for the parts outside the CDR3, the full variable domain is KAGVTQTPRYLIKTRGQQVTLSCSPISGHRSVSWYQQTPGQGLQFLFEYFSETQRNKGNFPGRFSGRQFSNSRSEMNVSTLELGDSALYLCASSPGGYGYTFGSGTRLTVV.

The chain uses TRBV6-2 or TRBV6-3 and TRBJ1-2; 7 bases line up with TRBD1. The CDR3 is made up of 14 amino acids. J gave up 2 bases and V 5 bases, and 5 bases lay outside the gene matches. Germline V CDR1 and CDR2: MNHEY, SVGEGT. The CDR3 here is CASSPGQRNYGYTF. The CDR3 DNA sequence: TGTGCCAGCAGTCCGGGACAGAGAAACTATGGCTACACCTTC.

This clone was seen at least ten times. The rearrangement uses TRBV19 and TRBJ2-2; D is possibly TRBD1 (6 bases). This CDR3 is built from 15 residues. V was pared by 3 bases and J by 5 bases, with 13 bases between. The germline V gene encodes CDR1 LNHDA and CDR2 SQIVND (reference sequence). DNA for the CDR3: TGTGCCAGTAGTATTATTTTAGGGGGAACCGGGGAGCTGTTTTTT. Translation: CASSIILGGTGELFF.

This chain uses TRBV18 with TRBJ1-4; 7 nucleotides match TRBD1. This CDR3 has 15 amino acids. V lost 3 bases, J lost 0 bases, and 1 base stayed unmatched. Germline V CDR1 and CDR2: KGHSH, LQKENI. CDR3 sequence (DNA): TGTGCCAGCTCACCCCAGGGGGCAACTAATGAAAAACTGTTTTTT. Protein product: CASSPQGATNEKLFF.